The 29 T cell receptor beta chains in this list originate from one sample, sequenced in a study of blood T cell repertoires in COVID-19. Here immunoSEQ multiplex PCR was the method, and the copy in TCRdb shows in-frame clones only, minus some. The sample carries about 150,000 clones, 75% to 90% recorded once. The sequenced material came from peripheral blood. These receptors came from a man in his fifties or sixties who had recovered from COVID-19.

CDR3 in DNA: TGTGCCAGCAGCTGGAGCGGGGGGGCCGTAGATACGCAGTATTTT. Translation gives CASSWSGGAVDTQYF. This chain joins TRBV5-5 and TRBJ2-3, with 10 bases matching TRBD2. Trimming at V came to 3 bases and at J to 5 bases, leaving 6 bases not matched to a gene. This CDR3 is built from 15 residues. Germline V gene data show CDR1 as SGHKS and CDR2 as YYEKEE (reference sequence).

V gene TRBV15 combines with J gene TRBJ1-1, with TRBD1 as a possible D gene (5 bases). The ends were cut back, 4 bases at V and 0 bases at J, with 15 bases in the middle. Germline V gives CDR1 LNHNV, CDR2 YYDKDF (reference sequence). CDR3 size: 16 residues. Here the CDR3 DNA reads TGTGCCACCAGCAAGGGGCGTCAGACGATGAACACTGAAGCTTTCTTT. This translates into CATSKGRQTMNTEAFF.

The rearrangement joins TRBV6-1 to TRBJ2-7; D might be TRBD1 (5 bases). Germline assignment: CDR1 MNHNS and CDR2 SASEGT. The CDR3 totals 14 residues. Trimming took off 3 bases at V and 1 base at J, with 10 bases between the two ends. The CDR3 is CASSESGISYEQYF. The CDR3, as DNA: TGTGCCAGCAGTGAGTCAGGGATTTCCTACGAGCAGTACTTC.

V and J are TRBV3-1 (or the pseudogene TRBV3-2) and TRBJ2-3; a possible D gene is TRBD1 (6 bases). Per the germline V gene, CDR1 is LGHDT and CDR2 is YNNKEL (reference sequence). The CDR3 spans 17 residues. Between the trimmed V and J ends, which lost 0 bases and 0 bases, there was a span of 13 bases. This chain's CDR3 is CASSQDTSQGSTDTQYF. The CDR3 DNA reads as TGTGCCAGCAGCCAAGATACGAGTCAGGGGAGCACAGATACGCAGTATTTT.

The V call is TRBV20-1, the J call TRBJ2-7; D possibly corresponds to TRBD2 (6 bases). The CDR3 runs to 15 residues. Germline CDR1 is DFQATT and CDR2 is SNEGSKA (reference sequence). V was trimmed by 3 bases and J by 2 bases, leaving 17 bases between them. The CDR3: CSASSRRGMTYEQYF. The CDR3 DNA sequence: TGCAGTGCTAGTAGTCGGAGGGGAATGACCTACGAGCAGTACTTC.

The chain couples TRBV30 to TRBJ2-7, with 12 bases lining up with TRBD2. Trimming cost V 2 bases and J 0 bases; bases outside gene matches: 8. From germline, CDR1 is GTSNPN and CDR2 SVGIG (reference sequence). The CDR3 runs to 17 residues. The CDR3 coding sequence is TGTGCCTGGAGTAGACTAGCGGGGGCCTCGAGCTCCTACGAGCAGTACTTC. Translation gives CAWSRLAGASSSYEQYF.

This sequence joins TRBV3-1 (or the pseudogene TRBV3-2) and TRBJ2-1; 9 bases fit TRBD2. V gave up 4 bases and J gave up 1 base; unmatched junction bases: 14. This CDR3 has 19 residues. Germline CDR1 LGHDT, CDR2 YNNKEL (reference sequence). The CDR3 sequence: CASSLPGGAGGYSYNEQFF. The DNA for the CDR3 is TGTGCCAGCAGCCTCCCGGGGGGAGCGGGGGGCTATTCCTACAATGAGCAGTTCTTC.

This sequence joins TRBV6-6 and TRBJ2-4; perhaps TRBD1 as D (6 bases). V was cut by 5 bases and J by 0 bases, with 11 bases left in between. The CDR3 length is 15 residues. The germline CDR1 and CDR2 sequences are MNHNY and SVGAGI (reference sequence). The CDR3: CASSQDRLAKNIQYF. The CDR3 region has the DNA TGTGCCAGCAGTCAGGACAGACTAGCCAAAAACATTCAGTACTTC.

The J gene is TRBJ1-1, the V gene TRBV18; 7 bases are shared with TRBD1. Unmatched junction bases numbered 8, after V lost 5 bases and J lost 2 bases. The CDR3 runs to 15 residues. Germline V gives CDR1 KGHSH, CDR2 LQKENI. In DNA, the CDR3 is TGTGCCAGCTCATTCACAGGGGACTCCAACACTGAAGCTTTCTTT. Residues: CASSFTGDSNTEAFF.

This clone was seen a handful of times. The V and J genes are TRBV7-2 and TRBJ2-3; 8 nucleotides match TRBD2. In germline, CDR1 is SGHTA, CDR2 FQGNSA. CDR3 length: 14 residues. The J segment lost 4 bases and the V segment lost 3 bases, leaving 3 bases of the junction unmatched. CDR3 sequence: CASSLGAGADTQYF. The CDR3 nucleotides read TGTGCCAGCAGCTTGGGAGCGGGGGCAGATACGCAGTATTTT. The complete variable domain, with remaining parts taken from reference TRBV7-2 and TRBJ2-3, reads GAGVSQSPSNKVTEKGKDVELRCDPISGHTALYWYRQSLGQGLEFLIYFQGNSAPDKSGLPSDRFSAERTGGSVSTLTIQRTQQEDSAVYLCASSLGAGADTQYFGPGTRLTVL.

CDR3 coding DNA: TGCGCCAGCAGCCAAGAGTTGGCGGGCCTAGCTGTTGAGCAGTTCTTC. It yields the protein CASSQELAGLAVEQFF. This chain joins TRBV4-3 and TRBJ2-1; tentatively, D is TRBD2 (5 bases). Germline lookup yields CDR1 LGHNA and CDR2 YSLEER. Trimming stripped 0 bases from V and 9 bases from J, with 18 bases between. The CDR3 sequence is 16 residues long.

The V gene is TRBV3-1 (or the pseudogene TRBV3-2), the J gene TRBJ1-2; TRBD1 is a possible D gene (5 bases). This CDR3 region has 12 residues. V lost 1 base and J 8 bases, leaving 8 bases between the germline ends. Germline values: CDR1 LGHDT, CDR2 YNNKEL (reference sequence). CDR3 nucleotide sequence: TGTGCCAGCAGCCAAGGGCGGGGCGGCTACACCTTC. This codes for CASSQGRGGYTF.

The gene calls are TRBV4-3 and TRBJ2-4; D gene ambiguous. CDR1 is LGHNA, CDR2 YSLEER, per germline. The V end was cut by 0 bases, the J end by 0 bases, with 21 bases between. This CDR3 comprises 20 residues. CDR3 bases: TGCGCCAGCAGCCAAGATCTTGACATAGGAACAGCCGGAGCCAAAAACATTCAGTACTTC. Translated, it gives CASSQDLDIGTAGAKNIQYF.

The genes are TRBV5-4 and TRBJ1-1, with 7 bases fitting TRBD1. J was trimmed by 7 bases and V by 4 bases; bases with no gene match: 10. The CDR3 has 14 amino acids. The V gene's germline CDR1 is SGHNT and CDR2 YYREEE (reference sequence). The CDR3 loop reads CASSLPTGVGEAFF. The DNA of the CDR3 is TGTGCCAGCAGCCTACCCACAGGGGTAGGTGAAGCTTTCTTT.

The chain combines TRBV10-3 with TRBJ1-5; D may be TRBD1 (5 bases). Deletions cut 1 base from V and 6 bases from J, with 13 bases between. Looked up from germline, CDR1 is ENHRY and CDR2 is SYGVKD. This CDR3 is 15 amino acids long. The CDR3 is CAISELDQGGQPQHF. CDR3 bases: TGTGCCATCAGTGAGTTGGATCAGGGCGGTCAGCCCCAGCATTTT.

The genes are TRBV4-3 and TRBJ2-7; TRBD1 aligns across 7 bases. The germline gives CDR1 LGHNA, CDR2 YSLEER. V dropped 0 bases and J dropped 5; count of bases not matched to a gene: 1. The CDR3 spans 13 residues. CDR3 loop: CASSQETGNEQYF. The CDR3 region has the DNA TGCGCCAGCAGCCAAGAGACAGGGAACGAGCAGTACTTC.

This clone occurred once. This chain uses TRBV9 with TRBJ1-1; maybe TRBD1 (5 bases). Trimming stripped 6 bases from V and 2 bases from J, with 14 bases between. CDR1 and CDR2 from the germline V gene are SGDLS and YYNGEE. The CDR3 covers 14 residues. Here the CDR3 DNA reads TGTGCCAGCAATAGACTCCAGGGAAACACTGAAGCTTTCTTT. Protein: CASNRLQGNTEAFF.

V is TRBV18 and J is TRBJ2-5; tentative D call: TRBD2 (5 bases). V was trimmed by 3 bases and J by 0 bases, leaving 8 bases between them. The CDR3 length is 14 residues. Germline loops: CDR1 KGHSH, CDR2 LQKENI. The CDR3 reads CASSPPGYQETQYF. The CDR3 DNA sequence: TGTGCCAGCTCACCGCCGGGATACCAAGAGACCCAGTACTTC.

The CDR3: CASSARAGSSYEQYF. In DNA, the CDR3 is TGTGCCAGCAGCGCCAGGGCCGGCAGCTCCTACGAGCAGTACTTC. This chain joins TRBV7-9 and TRBJ2-7, with D possibly being TRBD1 (5 bases). Germline CDR1 and CDR2: SEHNR and FQNEAQ (reference sequence). With 5 bases removed from V and 0 bases from J, the gap between germline ends came to 14 bases. This CDR3 comprises 15 residues.

The V call is TRBV11-2, the J call TRBJ2-7; TRBD1 aligns across 10 bases. Germline-derived CDR1 and CDR2 are SGHAT and FQNNGV. This CDR3 region has 15 residues. Unmatched junction bases numbered 3, after V lost 3 bases and J lost 1 base. The CDR3 reads CASSFGTGASYEQYF. As DNA, the CDR3 is TGTGCCAGCAGCTTCGGGACAGGGGCATCCTACGAGCAGTACTTC.

On this clone: One junction end does not reproduce the germline sequence, and a read error may be involved. The rearrangement links TRBV27 to TRBJ1-5; tentatively, D is TRBD1 (6 bases). The CDR3 is 14 residues long. The germline V gene has CDR1 MNHEY and CDR2 SMNVEV (reference sequence). This CDR3 reads CASSFSGGKQPQHF. The CDR3 DNA reads as TGTGCCAGCAGTTTTTCTGGGGGCAAGCAGCCCCAGCATTTT.

This clone occurred once. This chain links TRBV11-3 with TRBJ2-3; 14 bases map to TRBD2. The CDR3 length is 16 residues. The germline V gene encodes CDR1 SGHNT and CDR2 YENEEA. With V trimmed by 3 bases and J by 5 bases, 4 bases remained unmatched. For the CDR3, the DNA is TGTGCCAGCAGCTTGACTAGCGGGGGGGCTGGAGATACGCAGTATTTT. This gives the protein CASSLTSGGAGDTQYF.

This chain links TRBV15 with TRBJ2-2; maybe TRBD1 (6 bases). From germline, CDR1 is LNHNV and CDR2 YYDKDF (reference sequence). The V end was cut by 3 bases, the J end by 7 bases, with 12 bases between. This CDR3 is 14 amino acids long. CDR3: CATSRTGEYGELFF. The CDR3 DNA reads as TGTGCCACCAGCAGGACAGGAGAATACGGGGAGCTGTTTTTT.

The rearrangement links TRBV7-9 to TRBJ1-3; the D gene is possibly TRBD1 (6 bases). Trimming stripped 0 bases from V and 4 bases from J, with 13 bases between. From germline, CDR1 is SEHNR and CDR2 FQNEAQ (reference sequence). CDR3 length equals 16 residues. CDR3 loop: CASSLARGFSGNTIYF. CDR3 coding DNA: TGTGCCAGCAGCTTAGCCAGGGGCTTCTCAGGAAACACCATATATTTT. Together with reference TRBV7-9 and TRBJ1-3, the CDR3 gives the full variable domain: DTGVSQNPRHKITKRGQNVTFRCDPISEHNRLYWYRQTLGQGPEFLTYFQNEAQLEKSRLLSDRFSAERPKGSFSTLEIQRTEQGDSAMYLCASSLARGFSGNTIYFGEGSWLTVV.

J is TRBJ2-7 and V is TRBV3-1 (or the pseudogene TRBV3-2); perhaps TRBD1 as D (6 bases). The CDR3 has 13 amino acids. The V and J ends lost 8 bases and 5 bases respectively, with 16 bases between them. CDR1 and CDR2 from the germline V gene are LGHDT and YNNKEL (reference sequence). This CDR3 is CASSRRGEHEQYF. The CDR3 coding sequence is TGTGCCAGCTCGCGCAGGGGAGAACACGAGCAGTACTTC.

The rearrangement joins TRBV4-2 to TRBJ2-7; D might be TRBD1 (5 bases). The length of the CDR3 is 12 residues. The V gene lost 3 bases and the J gene lost 3 bases, with 6 bases spanning the gap. The germline CDR1 and CDR2 sequences are LGHNA and YNFKEQ. Here the CDR3 DNA reads TGTGCCAGCAGCCACGACAGCTACGAGCAGTACTTC. Protein product: CASSHDSYEQYF.

The chain joins TRBV7-9 to TRBJ1-2, with TRBD1 as a possible D gene (6 bases). Germline V gene sequence: CDR1 SEHNR, CDR2 FQNEAQ (reference sequence). CDR3 length: 16 residues. V was trimmed by 1 base and J by 0 bases, leaving 12 bases between them. DNA for the CDR3: TGTGCCAGCAGCTTAGATCGACAGGCGCCTAACTATGGCTACACCTTC. It codes for CASSLDRQAPNYGYTF.

The chain uses TRBV2 and TRBJ2-3; no reliable D call. V was cut by 5 bases and J by 8 bases, with 23 bases left in between. CDR1 and CDR2 from the germline V gene are SNHLY and FYNNEI. The CDR3 contains 16 residues. The CDR3 sequence: CASSTPPSAILGTQYF. The DNA for the CDR3 is TGTGCCAGCAGTACTCCACCCTCGGCCATTCTAGGTACGCAGTATTTT.

The chain employs TRBV5-4 and TRBJ2-5; 8 bases align to TRBD2. J was trimmed by 5 bases and V by 2 bases; bases with no gene match: 2. Germline loops: CDR1 SGHNT, CDR2 YYREEE (reference sequence). This CDR3 comprises 13 residues. The CDR3 spells CASSFRGGETQYF. CDR3 nucleotides: TGTGCCAGCAGCTTCCGGGGGGGCGAGACCCAGTACTTC.